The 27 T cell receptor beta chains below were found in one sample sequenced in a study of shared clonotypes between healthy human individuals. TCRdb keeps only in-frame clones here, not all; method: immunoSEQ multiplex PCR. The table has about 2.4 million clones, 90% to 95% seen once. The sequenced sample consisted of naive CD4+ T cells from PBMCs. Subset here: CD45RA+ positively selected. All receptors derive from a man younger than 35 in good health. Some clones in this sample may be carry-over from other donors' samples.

The CDR3 is CASSATGPQETQYF. CDR3 coding DNA: TGTGCCAGCAGCGCGACAGGGCCCCAAGAGACCCAGTACTTC. The V and J genes are TRBV7-3 and TRBJ2-5, with 7 bases aligning to TRBD1. The junction had 4 bases not matched to a gene; V was cut back by 5 bases and J by 1 base. Germline CDR1 SGHTA, CDR2 FQGTGA. CDR3 size: 14 residues.

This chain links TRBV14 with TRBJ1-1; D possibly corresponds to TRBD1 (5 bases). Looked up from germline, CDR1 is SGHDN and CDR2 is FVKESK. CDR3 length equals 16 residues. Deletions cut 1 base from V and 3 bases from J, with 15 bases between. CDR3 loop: CASSQGGARRHTEAFF. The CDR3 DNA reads TGTGCCAGCAGCCAAGGAGGGGCCAGGAGGCACACTGAAGCTTTCTTT.

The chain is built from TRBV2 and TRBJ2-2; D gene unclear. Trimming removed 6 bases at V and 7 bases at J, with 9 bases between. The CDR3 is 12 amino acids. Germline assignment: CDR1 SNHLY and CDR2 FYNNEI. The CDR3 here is CASRPVVGELFF. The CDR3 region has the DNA TGTGCCAGCAGGCCAGTAGTCGGGGAGCTGTTTTTT.

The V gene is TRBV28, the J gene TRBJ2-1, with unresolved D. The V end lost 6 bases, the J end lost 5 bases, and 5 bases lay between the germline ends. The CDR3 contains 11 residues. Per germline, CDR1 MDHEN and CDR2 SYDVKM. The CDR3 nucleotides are TGTGCCAGCAGAACAAACAATGAGCAGTTCTTC. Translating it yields CASRTNNEQFF.

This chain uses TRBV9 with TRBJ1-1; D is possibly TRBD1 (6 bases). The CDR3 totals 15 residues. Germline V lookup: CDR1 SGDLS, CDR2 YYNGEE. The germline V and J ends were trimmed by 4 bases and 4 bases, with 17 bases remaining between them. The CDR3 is CASSLGGTSRTEAFF. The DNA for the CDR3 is TGTGCCAGCAGCCTAGGGGGGACCTCCCGCACTGAAGCTTTCTTT. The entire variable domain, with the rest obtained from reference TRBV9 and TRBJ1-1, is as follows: DSGVTQTPKHLITATGQRVTLRCSPRSGDLSVYWYQQSLDQGLQFLIQYYNGEERAKGNILERFSAQQFPDLHSELNLSSLELGDSALYFCASSLGGTSRTEAFFGQGTRLTVV.

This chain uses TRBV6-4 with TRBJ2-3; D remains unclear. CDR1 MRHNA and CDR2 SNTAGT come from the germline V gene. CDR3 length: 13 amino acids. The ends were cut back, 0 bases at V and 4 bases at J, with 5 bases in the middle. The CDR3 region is CASSDSIADTQYF. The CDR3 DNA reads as TGTGCCAGCAGTGACTCGATTGCAGATACGCAGTATTTT.

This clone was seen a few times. CDR3 nucleotides: TGTGCCAGCAGCGACAACAGGGGAGGAAACACCATATATTTT. This encodes CASSDNRGGNTIYF. This sequence joins TRBV7-9 and TRBJ1-3; 7 bases align to TRBD1. Germline V gives CDR1 SEHNR, CDR2 FQNEAQ (reference sequence). The CDR3 loop spans 14 amino acids. V gave up 5 bases and J gave up 4 bases; unmatched junction bases: 5. Full variable domain (outside the CDR3, taken from reference TRBV7-9 and TRBJ1-3): DTGVSQNPRHKITKRGQNVTFRCDPISEHNRLYWYRQTLGQGPEFLTYFQNEAQLEKSRLLSDRFSAERPKGSFSTLEIQRTEQGDSAMYLCASSDNRGGNTIYFGEGSWLTVV.

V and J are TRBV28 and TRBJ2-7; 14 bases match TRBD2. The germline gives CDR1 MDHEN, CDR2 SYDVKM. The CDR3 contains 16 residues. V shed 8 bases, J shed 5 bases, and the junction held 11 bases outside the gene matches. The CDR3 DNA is TGTGCCAGCCAGGGGACTAGCGGGAGTTTTAGCCACGAGCAGTACTTC. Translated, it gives CASQGTSGSFSHEQYF.

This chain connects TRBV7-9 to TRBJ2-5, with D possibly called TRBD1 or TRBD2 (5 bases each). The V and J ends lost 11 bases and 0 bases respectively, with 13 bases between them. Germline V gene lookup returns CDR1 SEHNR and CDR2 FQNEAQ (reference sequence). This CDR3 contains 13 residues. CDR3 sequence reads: CAFRGAHQETQYF. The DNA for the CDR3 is TGTGCCTTTCGAGGGGCCCACCAAGAGACCCAGTACTTC.

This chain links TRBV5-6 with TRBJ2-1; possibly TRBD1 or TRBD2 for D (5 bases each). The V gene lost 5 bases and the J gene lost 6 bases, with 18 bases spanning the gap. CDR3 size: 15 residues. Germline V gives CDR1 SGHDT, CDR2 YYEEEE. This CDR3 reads CASRSGHLARNEQFF. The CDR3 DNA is TGTGCCAGCAGGTCCGGACATCTAGCCCGCAATGAGCAGTTCTTC.

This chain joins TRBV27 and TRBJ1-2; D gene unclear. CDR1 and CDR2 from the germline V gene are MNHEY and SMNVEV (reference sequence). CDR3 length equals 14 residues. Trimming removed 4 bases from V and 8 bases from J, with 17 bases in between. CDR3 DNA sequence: TGTGCCAGCAGTTCGGTGTTGGGCCGGCTGGGCTACACCTTC. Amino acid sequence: CASSSVLGRLGYTF.

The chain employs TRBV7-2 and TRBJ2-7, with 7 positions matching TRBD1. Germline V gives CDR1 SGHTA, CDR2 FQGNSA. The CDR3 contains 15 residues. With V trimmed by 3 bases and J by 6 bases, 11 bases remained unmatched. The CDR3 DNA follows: TGTGCCAGCAGCTTCCTCGGGACAGCAGTTGGCGAGCAGTACTTC. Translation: CASSFLGTAVGEQYF.

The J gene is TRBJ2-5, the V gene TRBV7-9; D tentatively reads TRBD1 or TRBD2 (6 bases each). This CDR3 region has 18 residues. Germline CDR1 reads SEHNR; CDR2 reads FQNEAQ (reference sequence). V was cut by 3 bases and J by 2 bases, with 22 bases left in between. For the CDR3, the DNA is TGTGCCAGCAGCTTCGGCAGGGGATTCGGGGGTTTACAAGAGACCCAGTACTTC. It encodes CASSFGRGFGGLQETQYF. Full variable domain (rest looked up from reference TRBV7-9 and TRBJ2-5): DTGVSQNPRHKITKRGQNVTFRCDPISEHNRLYWYRQTLGQGPEFLTYFQNEAQLEKSRLLSDRFSAERPKGSFSTLEIQRTEQGDSAMYLCASSFGRGFGGLQETQYFGPGTRLLVL.

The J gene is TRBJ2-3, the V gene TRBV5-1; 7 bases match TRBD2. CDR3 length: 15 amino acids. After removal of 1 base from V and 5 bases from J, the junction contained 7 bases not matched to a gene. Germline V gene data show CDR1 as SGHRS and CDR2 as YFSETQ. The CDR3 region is CASSLSAGVGDTQYF. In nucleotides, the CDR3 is TGCGCCAGCAGCTTGTCTGCGGGAGTGGGAGATACGCAGTATTTT. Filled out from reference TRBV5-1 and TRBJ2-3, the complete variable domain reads KAGVTQTPRYLIKTRGQQVTLSCSPISGHRSVSWYQQTPGQGLQFLFEYFSETQRNKGNFPGRFSGRQFSNSRSEMNVSTLELGDSALYLCASSLSAGVGDTQYFGPGTRLTVL.

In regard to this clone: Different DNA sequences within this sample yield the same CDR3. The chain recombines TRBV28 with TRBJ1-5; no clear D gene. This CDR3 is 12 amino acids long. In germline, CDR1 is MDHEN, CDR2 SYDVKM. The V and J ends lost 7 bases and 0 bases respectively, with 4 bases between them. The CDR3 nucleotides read TGTGCCAGCACCTTTAGCAATCAGCCCCAGCATTTT. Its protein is CASTFSNQPQHF.

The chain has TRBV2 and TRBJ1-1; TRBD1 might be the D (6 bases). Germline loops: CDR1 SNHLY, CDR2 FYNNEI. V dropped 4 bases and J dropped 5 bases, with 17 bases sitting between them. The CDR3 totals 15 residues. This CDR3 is CASSVKRQASTEAFF. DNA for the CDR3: TGTGCCAGCAGTGTGAAGAGACAGGCATCGACTGAAGCTTTCTTT.

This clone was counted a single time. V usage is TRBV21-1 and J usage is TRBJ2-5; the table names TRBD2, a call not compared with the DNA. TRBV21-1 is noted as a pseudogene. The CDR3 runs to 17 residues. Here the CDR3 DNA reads TGTGCCAGCAGCCTCCAGGGCGGGAAGGGATTGCAAGAGACCCAGTACTTC. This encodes CASSLQGGKGLQETQYF.

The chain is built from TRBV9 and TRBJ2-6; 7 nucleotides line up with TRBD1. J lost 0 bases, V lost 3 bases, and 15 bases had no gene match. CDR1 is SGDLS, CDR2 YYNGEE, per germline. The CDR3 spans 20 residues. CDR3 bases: TGTGCCAGCAGCGCCAGAATCCGGGACAGAATGCTCTCTGGGGCCAACGTCCTGACTTTC. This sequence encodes CASSARIRDRMLSGANVLTF.

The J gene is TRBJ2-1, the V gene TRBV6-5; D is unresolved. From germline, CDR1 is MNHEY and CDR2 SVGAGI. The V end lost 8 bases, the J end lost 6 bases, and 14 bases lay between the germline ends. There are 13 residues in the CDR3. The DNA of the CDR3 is TGTGCCAGCGAACGGACGGTCGTCAATGAGCAGTTCTTC. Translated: CASERTVVNEQFF.

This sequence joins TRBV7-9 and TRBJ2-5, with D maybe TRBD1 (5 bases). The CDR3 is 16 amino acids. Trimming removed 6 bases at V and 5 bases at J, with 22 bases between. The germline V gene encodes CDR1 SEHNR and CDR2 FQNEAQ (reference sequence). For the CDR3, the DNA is TGTGCCAGCAGTCCCCTCGAAAGGGGCGCACGGGAGACCCAGTACTTC. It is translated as CASSPLERGARETQYF. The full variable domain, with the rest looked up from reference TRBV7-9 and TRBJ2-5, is DTGVSQNPRHKITKRGQNVTFRCDPISEHNRLYWYRQTLGQGPEFLTYFQNEAQLEKSRLLSDRFSAERPKGSFSTLEIQRTEQGDSAMYLCASSPLERGARETQYFGPGTRLLVL.

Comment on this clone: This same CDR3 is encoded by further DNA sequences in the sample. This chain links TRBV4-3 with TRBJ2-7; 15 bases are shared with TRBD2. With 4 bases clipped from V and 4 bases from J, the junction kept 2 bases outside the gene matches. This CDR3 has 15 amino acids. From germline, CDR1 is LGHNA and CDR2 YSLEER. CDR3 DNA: TGCGCCAGCAGCCCGGGACTAGCGGGAGGATACGAGCAGTACTTC. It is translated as CASSPGLAGGYEQYF.

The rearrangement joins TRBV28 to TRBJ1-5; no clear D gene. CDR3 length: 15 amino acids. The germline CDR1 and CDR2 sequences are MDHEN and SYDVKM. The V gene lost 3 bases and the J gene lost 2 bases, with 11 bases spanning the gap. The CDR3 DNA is TGTGCCAGCAGTTTGGCTTCGGCGGGCAATCAGCCCCAGCATTTT. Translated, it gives CASSLASAGNQPQHF. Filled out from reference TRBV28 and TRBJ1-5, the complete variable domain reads DVKVTQSSRYLVKRTGEKVFLECVQDMDHENMFWYRQDPGLGLRLIYFSYDVKMKEKGDIPEGYSVSREKKERFSLILESASTNQTSMYLCASSLASAGNQPQHFGDGTRLSIL.

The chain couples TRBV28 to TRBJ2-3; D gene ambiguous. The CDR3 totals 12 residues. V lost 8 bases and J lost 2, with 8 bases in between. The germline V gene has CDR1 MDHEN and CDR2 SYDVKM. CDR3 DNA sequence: TGTGCCAGCCAATATTACACAGATACGCAGTATTTT. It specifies CASQYYTDTQYF.

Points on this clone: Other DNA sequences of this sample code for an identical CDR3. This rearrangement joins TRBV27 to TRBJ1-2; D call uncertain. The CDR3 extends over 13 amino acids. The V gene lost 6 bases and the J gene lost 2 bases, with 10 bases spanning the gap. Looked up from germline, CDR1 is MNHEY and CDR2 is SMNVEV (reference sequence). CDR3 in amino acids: CASSLRANYGYTF. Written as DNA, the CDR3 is TGTGCCAGCAGCCTACGTGCGAACTATGGCTACACCTTC.

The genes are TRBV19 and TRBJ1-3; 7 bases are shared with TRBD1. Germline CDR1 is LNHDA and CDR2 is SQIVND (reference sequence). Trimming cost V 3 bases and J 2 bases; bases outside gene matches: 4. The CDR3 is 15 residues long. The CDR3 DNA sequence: TGTGCCAGTAGTATCGGGACAGCTCCTGGAAACACCATATATTTT. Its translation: CASSIGTAPGNTIYF.

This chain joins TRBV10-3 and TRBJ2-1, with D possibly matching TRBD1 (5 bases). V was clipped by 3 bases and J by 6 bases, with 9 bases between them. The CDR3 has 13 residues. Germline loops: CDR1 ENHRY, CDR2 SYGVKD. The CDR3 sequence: CAISDRQGNEQFF. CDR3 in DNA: TGTGCCATCAGTGACAGGCAGGGCAATGAGCAGTTCTTC.

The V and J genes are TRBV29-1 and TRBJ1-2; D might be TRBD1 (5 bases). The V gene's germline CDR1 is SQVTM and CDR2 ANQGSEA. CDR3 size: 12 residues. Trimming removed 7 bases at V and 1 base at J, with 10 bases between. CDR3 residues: CSARQLNYGYTF. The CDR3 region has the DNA TGCAGCGCTCGACAGCTTAACTATGGCTACACCTTC.